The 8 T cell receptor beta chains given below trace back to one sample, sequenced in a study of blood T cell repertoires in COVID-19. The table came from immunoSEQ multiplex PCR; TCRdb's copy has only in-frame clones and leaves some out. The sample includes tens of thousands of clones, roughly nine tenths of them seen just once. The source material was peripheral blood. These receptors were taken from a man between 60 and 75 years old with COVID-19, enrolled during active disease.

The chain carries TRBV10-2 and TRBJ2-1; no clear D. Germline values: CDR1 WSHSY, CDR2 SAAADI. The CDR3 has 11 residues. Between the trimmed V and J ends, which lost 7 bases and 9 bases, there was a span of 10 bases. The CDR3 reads CASTLHGEQFF. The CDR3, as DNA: TGCGCCAGCACCCTGCACGGTGAGCAGTTCTTC.

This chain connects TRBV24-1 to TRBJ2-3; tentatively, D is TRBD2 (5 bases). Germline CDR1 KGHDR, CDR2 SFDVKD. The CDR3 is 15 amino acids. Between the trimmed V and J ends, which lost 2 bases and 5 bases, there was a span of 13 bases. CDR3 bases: TGTGCCACCAGTGATTGGACTGGGAGTGGAGATACGCAGTATTTT. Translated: CATSDWTGSGDTQYF.

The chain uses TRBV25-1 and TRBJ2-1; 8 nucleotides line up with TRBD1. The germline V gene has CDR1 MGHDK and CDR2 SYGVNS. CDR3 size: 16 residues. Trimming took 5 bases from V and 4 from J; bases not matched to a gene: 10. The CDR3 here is CASSPRTDRDYNEQFF. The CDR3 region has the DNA TGTGCCAGCAGTCCTCGCACGGACAGGGATTACAATGAGCAGTTCTTC.

The DNA of the CDR3 is TGTGCCAGCAGCTGGGGACTTTTAAACACCGGGGAGCTGTTTTTT. It codes for CASSWGLLNTGELFF. J is TRBJ2-2 and V is TRBV5-6; D is perhaps TRBD2 (6 bases). The CDR3 has 15 amino acids. Germline assignment: CDR1 SGHDT and CDR2 YYEEEE. With 3 bases removed from V and 2 bases from J, the gap between germline ends came to 11 bases.

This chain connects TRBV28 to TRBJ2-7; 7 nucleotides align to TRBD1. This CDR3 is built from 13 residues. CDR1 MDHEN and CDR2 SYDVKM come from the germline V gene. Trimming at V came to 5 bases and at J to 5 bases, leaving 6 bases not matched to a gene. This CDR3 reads CASSVLTGDEQYF. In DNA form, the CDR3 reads TGTGCCAGCAGTGTTCTTACAGGGGACGAGCAGTACTTC. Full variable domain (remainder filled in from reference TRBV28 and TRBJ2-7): DVKVTQSSRYLVKRTGEKVFLECVQDMDHENMFWYRQDPGLGLRLIYFSYDVKMKEKGDIPEGYSVSREKKERFSLILESASTNQTSMYLCASSVLTGDEQYFGPGTRLTVT.

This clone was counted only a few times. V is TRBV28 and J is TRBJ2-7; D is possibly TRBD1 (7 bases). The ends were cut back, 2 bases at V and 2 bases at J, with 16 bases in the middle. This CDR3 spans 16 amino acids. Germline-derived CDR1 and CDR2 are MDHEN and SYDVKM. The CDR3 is CASSLGGSGGPYEQYF. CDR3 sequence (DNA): TGTGCCAGCAGTTTAGGGGGCTCAGGGGGGCCCTACGAGCAGTACTTC.

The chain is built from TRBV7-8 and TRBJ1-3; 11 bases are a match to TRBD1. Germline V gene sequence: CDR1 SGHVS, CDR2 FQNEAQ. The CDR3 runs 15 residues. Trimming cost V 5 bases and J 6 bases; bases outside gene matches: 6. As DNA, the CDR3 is TGTGCCAGCAGCCTTGGACAGGGGGCCACAAACACCATATATTTT. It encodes CASSLGQGATNTIYF.

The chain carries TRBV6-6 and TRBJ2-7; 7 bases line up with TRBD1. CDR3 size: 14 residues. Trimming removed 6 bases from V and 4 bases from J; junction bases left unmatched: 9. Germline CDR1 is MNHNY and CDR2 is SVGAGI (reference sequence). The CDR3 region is CASSPGQAKYEQYF. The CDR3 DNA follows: TGTGCCAGCAGCCCAGGACAGGCCAAATACGAGCAGTACTTC.